The 27 T cell receptor beta chains reported below all come from one sample, sequenced in a study of Graves' ophthalmopathy and Graves' hyperthyroidism. Amplification from RNA transcripts yielded the TCR beta CDR3 regions. First-round RT-PCR with HTBI primers preceded a second-round multiplex PCR. TCRdb reprocessed the multiplex PCR reads with MiXCR, giving one entry per CDR3 protein. The data contain 200,000 to 250,000 distinct CDR3 sequences, under 30% of them singletons. The sequencing input was peripheral blood. These TCRs come from a man aged 50 to 60 with Graves' ophthalmopathy.

The chain joins TRBV11-1 to TRBJ1-2; maybe TRBD1 (5 bases). Trimming cost V 0 bases and J 2 bases, with 19 bases left between them. Germline V lookup: CDR1 SGHAT, CDR2 FQDESV (reference sequence). CDR3 length equals 18 residues. The CDR3: CASSLAQGDNLGNYGYTF. CDR3 coding DNA: TGTGCCAGCAGCTTAGCCCAGGGTGATAATCTTGGAAACTATGGCTACACCTTC.

This clonotype showed up many times. The genes are TRBV29-1 and TRBJ2-5, with D possibly TRBD2 on 6 matching bases. V was pared by 4 bases and J by 5 bases, with 14 bases between. CDR1 is SQVTM, CDR2 ANQGSEA, per germline. The CDR3 length is 13 residues. CDR3 DNA: TGCAGCGTTGGGTCGGGGGTGCGGGAGACCCAGTACTTC. This gives the protein CSVGSGVRETQYF.

Ten or more counts support this clonotype. This chain uses TRBV4-1 with TRBJ2-7; tentative D call: TRBD2 (6 bases). CDR1 and CDR2 from the germline V gene are MGHRA and YSYEKL. The CDR3 runs to 12 residues. The germline V and J ends were trimmed by 1 base and 6 bases, with 7 bases remaining between them. The CDR3 sequence is CASSQGRGEQYF. In nucleotides, the CDR3 is TGCGCCAGCAGCCAAGGGAGGGGCGAGCAGTACTTC.

J is TRBJ1-6 and V is TRBV6-2 or TRBV6-3, with 10 bases lining up with TRBD1. The germline V gene encodes CDR1 MNHEY and CDR2 SVGEGT. The CDR3 contains 17 residues. Germline trimming cut 6 bases from V and 8 bases from J; bases unmatched to any gene: 13. The CDR3 DNA reads TGTGCCAGCAGAGCCGCCGGGACAGGGGAATATTATTCACCCCTCCACTTT. It translates to CASRAAGTGEYYSPLHF.

This clonotype was observed many times. This chain connects TRBV28 to TRBJ1-1, with unresolved D. CDR3 length: 11 amino acids. V lost 8 bases and J lost 7, with 11 bases in between. Germline-derived CDR1 and CDR2 are MDHEN and SYDVKM. The CDR3 DNA is TGTGCCAGCTTTAGGGCTATTGAAGCTTTCTTT. This gives the protein CASFRAIEAFF. Drawing the rest from reference TRBV28 and TRBJ1-1, the complete variable domain is DVKVTQSSRYLVKRTGEKVFLECVQDMDHENMFWYRQDPGLGLRLIYFSYDVKMKEKGDIPEGYSVSREKKERFSLILESASTNQTSMYLCASFRAIEAFFGQGTRLTVV.

This clonotype came up many times. The chain carries TRBV7-2 and TRBJ2-5; 12 bases agree with TRBD2. Unmatched junction bases numbered 2, after V lost 2 bases and J lost 4 bases. The V gene's germline CDR1 is SGHTA and CDR2 FQGNSA. The CDR3 runs 15 residues. DNA of the CDR3: TGTGCCAGCAGCTTACCTAGCGGGAGGGCAGAGACCCAGTACTTC. Its protein is CASSLPSGRAETQYF.

The CDR3 nucleotides are TGTGCCAGCAGGACGGGGACCCCAGAGACCCAGTACTTC. Translating gives CASRTGTPETQYF. The gene calls are TRBV6-2 or TRBV6-3 and TRBJ2-5, with D perhaps TRBD1 or TRBD2 (5 bases each). The CDR3 totals 13 residues. V was trimmed by 6 bases and J by 4 bases, leaving 12 bases between them. Germline assignment: CDR1 MNHEY and CDR2 SVGEGT.

The V and J genes are TRBV28 and TRBJ1-5; D is ambiguous. Trimming removed 3 bases at V and 3 bases at J, with 9 bases between. The CDR3 extends over 14 amino acids. Germline V lookup: CDR1 MDHEN, CDR2 SYDVKM. CDR3 loop: CASSFGGPNQPQHF. The DNA for the CDR3 is TGTGCCAGCAGTTTCGGCGGTCCCAATCAGCCCCAGCATTTT.

At least ten counts were recorded for this clonotype. This chain uses TRBV30 with TRBJ2-5; D gene ambiguous. This CDR3 has 14 amino acids. Trimming cost V 1 base and J 2 bases, with 11 bases left between them. Germline V lookup: CDR1 GTSNPN, CDR2 SVGIG (reference sequence). CDR3 residues: CAWSGALLQETQYF. The CDR3 nucleotides read TGTGCCTGGAGTGGGGCGCTACTTCAAGAGACCCAGTACTTC.

V usage is TRBV5-1 and J usage is TRBJ1-1; D gene unclear. Germline V CDR1 and CDR2: SGHRS, YFSETQ. CDR3 length: 14 amino acids. V gave up 3 bases and J gave up 4 bases, with 13 bases separating them. The CDR3 DNA sequence: TGCGCCAGCAGCTCCGAACAAGGCCGCACTGAAGCTTTCTTT. It translates to CASSSEQGRTEAFF.

The rearrangement links TRBV11-1 to TRBJ2-7; D tentatively fits TRBD1 or TRBD2 (6 bases each). Germline-derived CDR1 and CDR2 are SGHAT and FQDESV (reference sequence). This CDR3 contains 20 residues. Trimming cost V 0 bases and J 3 bases, with 27 bases left between them. The CDR3 DNA sequence: TGTGCCAGCAGCTTAGCGCTGACGGCGGGACACCCTATGTGGGACTACGAGCAGTACTTC. Translated: CASSLALTAGHPMWDYEQYF.

This clonotype was seen ten or more times. The chain is built from TRBV7-3 and TRBJ1-1; tentative D call: TRBD1 (5 bases). V shed 0 bases and J shed 3 bases, with 5 bases lying between them. The CDR3 has 13 residues. Germline loops: CDR1 SGHTA, CDR2 FQGTGA. The CDR3 DNA sequence: TGTGCCAGCAGCTTAACAGGGGACACTGAAGCTTTCTTT. It is translated as CASSLTGDTEAFF.

This clonotype occurred many times. J is TRBJ2-7 and V is TRBV20-1, with 9 bases fitting TRBD1. Germline V CDR1 and CDR2: DFQATT, SNEGSKA (reference sequence). Trimming removed 0 bases from V and 3 bases from J; junction bases left unmatched: 6. The CDR3 is made up of 15 amino acids. The CDR3 region is CSARDGDRAFYEQYF. CDR3 coding DNA: TGCAGTGCTAGAGATGGGGACAGGGCGTTCTACGAGCAGTACTTC.

In this sample, this clonotype turned up many times. This may be a read error: a much more frequent sequence differs by one nucleotide. The chain combines TRBV28 with TRBJ1-1; 7 bases agree with TRBD1. The V segment lost 5 bases and the J segment 3 bases; nucleotides outside the gene matches: 0. This CDR3 is built from 12 residues. The V gene's germline CDR1 is MDHEN and CDR2 SYDVKM. This chain's CDR3 is CASSDRDTEAFF. CDR3 bases: TGTGCCAGCAGTGACAGGGACACTGAAGCTTTCTTT. The whole variable domain, remainder taken from reference TRBV28 and TRBJ1-1, is DVKVTQSSRYLVKRTGEKVFLECVQDMDHENMFWYRQDPGLGLRLIYFSYDVKMKEKGDIPEGYSVSREKKERFSLILESASTNQTSMYLCASSDRDTEAFFGQGTRLTVV.

There are many counts of this clonotype. This chain uses TRBV20-1 with TRBJ1-2, with TRBD1 matching 7 bases. Germline lookup yields CDR1 DFQATT and CDR2 SNEGSKA (reference sequence). Trimming took 1 base from V and 6 from J; bases not matched to a gene: 11. The length of the CDR3 is 15 residues. The CDR3 coding sequence is TGCAGTGCTAGAGGGGTGAGGGGGCGTTACGATGGCTACACCTTC. Protein product: CSARGVRGRYDGYTF.

This clonotype was recorded many times. CDR3 bases: TGTGCCAGCAAACTCCGGGAGGCGAACCCCTACGAGCAGTACTTC. This codes for CASKLREANPYEQYF. J is TRBJ2-7 and V is TRBV28, with 7 bases aligning to TRBD2. CDR1 and CDR2 (germline): MDHEN, SYDVKM. The CDR3 contains 15 residues. J lost 2 bases, V lost 7 bases, and 11 bases had no gene match.

This clonotype showed up many times. V gene TRBV3-1 combines with J gene TRBJ1-2; 7 bases fit TRBD1. With 4 bases clipped from V and 5 bases from J, the junction kept 4 bases outside the gene matches. Germline CDR1 is LGHDT and CDR2 is YNNKEL (reference sequence). The CDR3 has 13 amino acids. The CDR3 loop reads CASSPGQTYGYTF. CDR3 sequence (DNA): TGTGCCAGCAGCCCGGGACAGACATATGGCTACACCTTC.

In its sample, this clonotype was seen many times. The chain is built from TRBV7-2 and TRBJ1-1; D might be TRBD1 (6 bases). Germline V lookup: CDR1 SGHTA, CDR2 FQGNSA. The length of the CDR3 is 14 residues. Trimming cost V 5 bases and J 2 bases, with 12 bases left between them. CDR3 DNA sequence: TGTGCCAGCAGCCATCGGACAGCTAACACTGAAGCTTTCTTT. It is translated as CASSHRTANTEAFF. Full variable domain (remainder filled in from reference TRBV7-2 and TRBJ1-1): GAGVSQSPSNKVTEKGKDVELRCDPISGHTALYWYRQSLGQGLEFLIYFQGNSAPDKSGLPSDRFSAERTGGSVSTLTIQRTQQEDSAVYLCASSHRTANTEAFFGQGTRLTVV.

There are many counts of this clonotype. The chain couples TRBV5-1 to TRBJ2-7; TRBD1 or TRBD2 may be the D gene (5 bases each). The V gene's germline CDR1 is SGHRS and CDR2 YFSETQ. V was clipped by 5 bases and J by 3 bases, with 12 bases between them. The CDR3 is 13 residues long. The CDR3 loop is CASSRDLNYEQYF. The CDR3 DNA sequence: TGCGCCAGCAGTCGGGACCTCAACTACGAGCAGTACTTC.

The chain carries TRBV28 and TRBJ1-5; 7 bases align to TRBD1. Losses at the gene ends were 2 bases for V and 0 bases for J; bases not matched to a gene: 4. Germline CDR1 MDHEN, CDR2 SYDVKM. This CDR3 has 16 residues. This CDR3 is CASSLATGHSNQPQHF. The CDR3 DNA follows: TGTGCCAGCAGTTTAGCGACAGGGCATAGCAATCAGCCCCAGCATTTT.

This clonotype came up many times. V and J are TRBV28 and TRBJ1-5, with D possibly being TRBD1 (6 bases). From germline, CDR1 is MDHEN and CDR2 SYDVKM. V lost 7 bases, J lost 3 bases, and 13 bases lay in between. The CDR3 consists of 14 residues. The CDR3 spells CASIAGHHNQPQHF. DNA for the CDR3: TGTGCCAGCATTGCGGGACACCACAATCAGCCCCAGCATTTT.

The chain uses TRBV6-2 or TRBV6-3 and TRBJ2-7; D is perhaps TRBD1 or TRBD2 (5 bases each). The CDR3 contains 13 residues. Trimming shortened V by 2 bases and J by 2 bases, and 7 bases separated the two germline ends. Germline lookup yields CDR1 MNHEY and CDR2 SVGEGT. CDR3 region: CASSYQGPYEQYF. CDR3 coding DNA: TGTGCCAGCAGTTACCAGGGACCCTACGAGCAGTACTTC.

This clonotype has at least ten counts. The CDR3, as DNA: TGTGCCAGCAGTTTAGTCGCCTACAATCAGCCCCAGCATTTT. This codes for CASSLVAYNQPQHF. The chain has TRBV28 and TRBJ1-5; D is ambiguous. CDR1 is MDHEN and CDR2 is SYDVKM in the germline V gene. The CDR3 covers 14 residues. Between the trimmed V and J ends, which lost 2 bases and 3 bases, there was a span of 8 bases. Based on the CDR3 plus reference TRBV28 and TRBJ1-5, the full variable domain is DVKVTQSSRYLVKRTGEKVFLECVQDMDHENMFWYRQDPGLGLRLIYFSYDVKMKEKGDIPEGYSVSREKKERFSLILESASTNQTSMYLCASSLVAYNQPQHFGDGTRLSIL.

This chain uses TRBV6-2 or TRBV6-3 with TRBJ1-5, with a tentative D call TRBD1 (6 bases). In germline, CDR1 is MNHEY, CDR2 SVGEGT. This CDR3 comprises 13 residues. V dropped 6 bases and J dropped 4 bases, with 10 bases sitting between them. The CDR3 is CASRIGGNQPQHF. The CDR3 region has the DNA TGTGCCAGCAGAATAGGGGGAAATCAGCCCCAGCATTTT.

In its sample, this clonotype was seen many times. The chain uses TRBV12-3 or TRBV12-4 and TRBJ1-5; 7 bases fit TRBD1. The trim removed 5 bases at V and 1 base at J, leaving 8 bases unmatched. The CDR3 has 16 amino acids. The CDR3 nucleotides read TGTGCCAGCAGTCCCAGGACAGGCGAGAGCAATCAGCCCCAGCATTTT. This codes for CASSPRTGESNQPQHF.

This clonotype was picked up many times. V is TRBV28 and J is TRBJ2-4; D possibly uses TRBD1 or TRBD2 (5 bases each). CDR1 is MDHEN, CDR2 SYDVKM, per germline. Between the trimmed V and J ends, which lost 6 bases and 5 bases, there was a span of 14 bases. The CDR3 is 14 amino acids. CDR3 nucleotides: TGTGCCAGCAGCCCCCCGAGGGGTCAAAACATTCAGTACTTC. This encodes CASSPPRGQNIQYF.

This clonotype occurred many times. This chain joins TRBV20-1 and TRBJ1-2; the match to TRBD1 covers 7 bases. V shed 3 bases and J 7 bases; nucleotides not matched to a gene: 8. The CDR3 runs 13 residues. The V gene's germline CDR1 is DFQATT and CDR2 SNEGSKA (reference sequence). Here the CDR3 DNA reads TGCAGTGCTAGGGGCGCCACAGGGGTTGGCTACACCTTC. Amino acid sequence: CSARGATGVGYTF.